Here is one TCR beta chain with its context. No antigen is known for it. These data are taken from a study of T cell responses to AZD1222 COVID-19 vaccine. Study in general: Whether given at about 4 or about 12 weeks, second doses were pooled. Study-wide results and limits: In a largely white British group with more females than males, clonal diversity was possibly underestimated. Regions left unmutated in variants are reportedly the target of nearly half of spike-specific TCRs.

Clones were read by immunoSEQ multiplex PCR, and TCRdb kept only the in-frame ones, dropping some. The table includes around 140,000 clones, 75% to 90% detected once. CDR3 size: 14 residues. Trimming stripped 7 bases from V and 0 bases from J, with 12 bases between. The germline V gene has CDR1 SQVTM and CDR2 ANQGSEA. The sequences come from peripheral blood, collected on day 0 of AZD1222 vaccination. The sequence was obtained from an adult in good health. This sequence joins TRBV29-1 and TRBJ2-2; either TRBD1 or TRBD2 may fit D (6 bases each). The CDR3 sequence: CSAAGGPNTGELFF. The CDR3 DNA reads as TGCAGCGCCGCCGGGGGCCCGAACACCGGGGAGCTGTTTTTT.